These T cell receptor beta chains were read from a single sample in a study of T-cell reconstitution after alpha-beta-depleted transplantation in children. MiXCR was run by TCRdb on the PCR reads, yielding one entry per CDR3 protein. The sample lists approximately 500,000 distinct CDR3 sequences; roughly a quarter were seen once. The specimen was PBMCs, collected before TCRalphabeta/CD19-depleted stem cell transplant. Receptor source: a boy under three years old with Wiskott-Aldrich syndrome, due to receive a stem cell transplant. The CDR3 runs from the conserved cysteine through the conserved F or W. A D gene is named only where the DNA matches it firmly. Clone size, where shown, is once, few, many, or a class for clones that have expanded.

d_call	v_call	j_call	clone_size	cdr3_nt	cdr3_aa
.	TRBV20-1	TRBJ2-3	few	TGCAGTGCTAGGTTTGCAAGGGGGAGAACAGATACGCAGTATTTT	CSARFARGRTDTQYF
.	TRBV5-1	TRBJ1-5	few	TGCGCCAGCAGCCTACAGGGACCCCCGCCCCAGCATTTT	CASSLQGPPPQHF
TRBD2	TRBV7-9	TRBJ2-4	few	TGTGCCAGCAGCCTATGGACTAGCGGGAGCTCAAACATTCAGTACTTC	CASSLWTSGSSNIQYF
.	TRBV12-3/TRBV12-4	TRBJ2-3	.	TGTGCCAGCAGTTTACTGGGCGTGAGTACAGATACGCAGTATTTT	CASSLLGVSTDTQYF
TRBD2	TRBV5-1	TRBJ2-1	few	TGCGCCAGCAGCTTGCGGCCTAGCGGGAGTAGTGAGCAGTTCTTC	CASSLRPSGSSEQFF
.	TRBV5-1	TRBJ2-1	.	TGCGCCAGCAGCTTGTTCCCAGGGGCCAATGAGCAGTTCTTC	CASSLFPGANEQFF
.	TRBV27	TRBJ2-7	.	TGTGCCAGCAGCGGCCAGGTAGGATACTACGAGCAGTACTTC	CASSGQVGYYEQYF
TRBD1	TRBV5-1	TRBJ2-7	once	TGCGCCAGCAGCTTGGGACAGGGCCGGTACTACGAGCAGTACTTC	CASSLGQGRYYEQYF
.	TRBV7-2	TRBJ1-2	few	TGTGCCAGCAGCTTAGCGCGTGAGACCTATGGCTACACCTTC	CASSLARETYGYTF
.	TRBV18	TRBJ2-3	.	TGTGCCAGCTCACCGAAGCCGAGAACGACAGTCCTGCATGAGGATACGCAGTATTTT	CASSPKPRTTVLHEDTQYF
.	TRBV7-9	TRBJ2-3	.	TGTGCCAGCAGCTTATGGGCTAGTAATAGTGATACGCAGTATTTT	CASSLWASNSDTQYF
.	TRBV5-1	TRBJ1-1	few	TGCGCCAGCAGCTTGGATCGGCAGGGAGGAGTTGCTGAAGCTTTCTTT	CASSLDRQGGVAEAFF
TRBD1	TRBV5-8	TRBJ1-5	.	TGTGCCAGCAGCTTGGGACAGGGGTCGATTCAGCCCCAGCATTTT	CASSLGQGSIQPQHF
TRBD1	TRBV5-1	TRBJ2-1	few	TGCGCCAGCAGGCTACAGGGGGCATCCTACAATGAGCAGTTCTTC	CASRLQGASYNEQFF
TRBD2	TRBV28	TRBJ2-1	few	TGTGCCAGCAGCCTTAGCGGGAGGGCCTACAATGAGCAGTTCTTC	CASSLSGRAYNEQFF
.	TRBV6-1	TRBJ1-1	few	TGTGCCAGCAGCTCCGCGGTCGGAAACACTGAAGCTTTCTTT	CASSSAVGNTEAFF
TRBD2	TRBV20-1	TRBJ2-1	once	TGCAGTGCTAGGGGGCCGGGACTAGCGCAGTTCTTC	CSARGPGLAQFF
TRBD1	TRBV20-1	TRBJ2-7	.	TGCAGTGCTAGACACGGGACAGTTCACGTGGGCGAGCAGTACTTC	CSARHGTVHVGEQYF
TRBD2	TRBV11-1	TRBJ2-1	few	TGTGCCAGCAGCATGGGACTAGCGGGAGGGCCCTATTCCTACAATGAGCAGTTCTTC	CASSMGLAGGPYSYNEQFF
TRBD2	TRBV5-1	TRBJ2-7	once	TGCGCCAGCAGTGGCGGGAGTGGTGTCTACGAGCAGTACTTC	CASSGGSGVYEQYF